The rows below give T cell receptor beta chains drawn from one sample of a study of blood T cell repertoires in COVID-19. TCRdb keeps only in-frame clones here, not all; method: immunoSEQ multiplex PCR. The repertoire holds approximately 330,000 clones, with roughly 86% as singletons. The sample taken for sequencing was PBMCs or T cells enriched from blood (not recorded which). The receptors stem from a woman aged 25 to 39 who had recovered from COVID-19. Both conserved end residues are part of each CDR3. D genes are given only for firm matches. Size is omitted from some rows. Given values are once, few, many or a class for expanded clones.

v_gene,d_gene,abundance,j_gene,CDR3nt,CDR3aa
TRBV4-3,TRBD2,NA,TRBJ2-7,TGCGCCAGCAGCCGGGGAGGGAGCTACGAGCAGTACTTC,CASSRGGSYEQYF
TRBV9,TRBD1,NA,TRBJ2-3,TGTGCCAGCAGCAGAGGACAGGCTCTAGATACGCAGTATTTT,CASSRGQALDTQYF
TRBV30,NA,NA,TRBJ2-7,TGTGCCTGGAGCCCTGAGGATTACGAGCAGTACTTC,CAWSPEDYEQYF
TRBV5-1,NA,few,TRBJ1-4,TGCGCCAGCAGCTTGGCGGCAGGGGATAAACTGTTTTTT,CASSLAAGDKLFF
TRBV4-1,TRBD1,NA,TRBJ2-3,TGCGCCAGCAGCCAAGATCACAGGGGTGGAGATACGCAGTATTTT,CASSQDHRGGDTQYF
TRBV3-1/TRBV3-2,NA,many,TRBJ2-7,TGTGCCAGCAGCCAAGACAGGGCGTGGGCCTACGAGCAGTACTTC,CASSQDRAWAYEQYF
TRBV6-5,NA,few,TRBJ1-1,TGTGCCAGCAGTTCCATGACCCCTTCCAACAGGTCCGCTTTCTTT,CASSSMTPSNRSAFF
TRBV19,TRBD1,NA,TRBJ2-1,TGTGCCAGTAGACTTGGACAGGACAATGAGCAGTTCTTC,CASRLGQDNEQFF
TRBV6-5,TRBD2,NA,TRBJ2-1,TGTGCCAGCAGTCCCCCGGGACTAGCCTTCGATGAGCAGTTCTTC,CASSPPGLAFDEQFF
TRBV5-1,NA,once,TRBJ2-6,TGCGCCAGCAGCTCGACGACTGTCTCTGGGGCCAACGTCCTGACTTTC,CASSSTTVSGANVLTF
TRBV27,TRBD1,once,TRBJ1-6,TGTGCCAGCAGCATGACAGGGGGCAGGAATTCACCCCTCCACTTT,CASSMTGGRNSPLHF
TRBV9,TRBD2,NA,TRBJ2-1,TGTGCCAGCAGCGGGGACTACGATCGCCCGAATCGCTACAATGAGCAGTTCTTC,CASSGDYDRPNRYNEQFF
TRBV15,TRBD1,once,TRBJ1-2,TGTGCCACCAGCAGAGACACGACAGGGAACGGCTACACCTTC,CATSRDTTGNGYTF
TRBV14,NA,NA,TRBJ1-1,TGTGCCAGCAGCCAGTGGGCGTACACTGAAGCTTTCTTT,CASSQWAYTEAFF
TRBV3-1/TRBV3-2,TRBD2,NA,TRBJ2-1,TGTGCCAGCAGCCAAGCGGGACTAGGCTACAATGAGCAGTTCTTC,CASSQAGLGYNEQFF
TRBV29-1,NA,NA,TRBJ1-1,TGCAGCGGTTCTTACCGGCGGGCTGAAGCTTTCTTT,CSGSYRRAEAFF
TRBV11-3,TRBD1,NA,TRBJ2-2,TGTGCCAGCAGCCATATCGGACAGGGGGCAGGCGGGGAGCTGTTTTTT,CASSHIGQGAGGELFF
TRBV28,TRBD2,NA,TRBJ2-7,TGTGCCAGCAGTTTAAATTTCCTAGCGGGAGGGAAAGTCTACGAGCAGTACTTC,CASSLNFLAGGKVYEQYF
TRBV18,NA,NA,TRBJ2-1,TGTGCCAGCTCACCACCAGCGCAGACCTACAATGAGCAGTTCTTC,CASSPPAQTYNEQFF
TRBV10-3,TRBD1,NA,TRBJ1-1,TGTGCCATCTCCGGACAGGGAGGAACTGAAGCTTTCTTT,CAISGQGGTEAFF
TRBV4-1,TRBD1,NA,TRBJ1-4,TGCGCCAGCAGCCCGGATGACAGGGGGCGCGCAGAAAAACTGTTTTTT,CASSPDDRGRAEKLFF
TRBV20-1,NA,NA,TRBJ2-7,TGCAGTGCTGCCCGGGACTACGAGCAGTACTTC,CSAARDYEQYF
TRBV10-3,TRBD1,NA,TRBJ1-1,TGTGCCGTACTAGGGACAGGGAACACTGAAGCTTTCTTT,CAVLGTGNTEAFF
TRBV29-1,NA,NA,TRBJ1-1,TGCAGCGTTGAATTTGTGCACATGAACACTGAAGCTTTCTTT,CSVEFVHMNTEAFF
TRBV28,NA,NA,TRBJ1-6,TGTGCCAGCAGTTCCGGTCGACTGCTCGGGGGGGATAATTCACCCCTCCACTTT,CASSSGRLLGGDNSPLHF
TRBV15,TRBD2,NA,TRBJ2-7,TGTGCCACCAGCAGAGGTAGGACTAGCGGGAAAGAAGAGCAGTACTTC,CATSRGRTSGKEEQYF
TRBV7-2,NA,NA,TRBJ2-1,TGTGCCAGCATCGGGGGAGTTTATGCTGAGCAGTTCTTC,CASIGGVYAEQFF
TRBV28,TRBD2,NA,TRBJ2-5,TGTGCCAGCAGTTCCCCTCAACGGGAGGACCAAGAGACCCAGTACTTC,CASSSPQREDQETQYF
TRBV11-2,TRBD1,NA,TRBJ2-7,TGTGCCACGACCGGGACAGGGAGCTACGAGCAGTACTTC,CATTGTGSYEQYF
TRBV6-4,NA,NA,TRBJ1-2,TGTGCCAGCAGTGACGAGGGTTTCTATGGCTACACCTTC,CASSDEGFYGYTF
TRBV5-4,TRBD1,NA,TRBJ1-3,TGTGCCAGCAGCTGGACAGGGTCCACTGGAAACACCATATATTTT,CASSWTGSTGNTIYF
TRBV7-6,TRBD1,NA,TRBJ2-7,TGTGCCAGCAGCTTAGCGGGGACAGTTACCTACGAGCAGTACTTC,CASSLAGTVTYEQYF
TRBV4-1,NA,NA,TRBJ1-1,TGCGCCAGCAGCCTGATCCCGACACCCTGGGCTTTCTTT,CASSLIPTPWAFF
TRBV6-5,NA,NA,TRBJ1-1,TGTGCCAGCAGTTACGAGGGATATAACACTGAAGCTTTCTTT,CASSYEGYNTEAFF
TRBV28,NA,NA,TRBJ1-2,TGTGCCACCTACACGACAGGACGGCCCTATGGCTACACCTTC,CATYTTGRPYGYTF
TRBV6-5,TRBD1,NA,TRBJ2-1,TGTGCCAGCAGTTACTCGAAGTCGACAGGGAAGGATGAGCAGTTCTTC,CASSYSKSTGKDEQFF
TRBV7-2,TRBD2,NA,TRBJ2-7,TGTGCCAGCAACGCTCTAGCGGGAGCCGGAGGCGAGCAGTACTTC,CASNALAGAGGEQYF